These 27 T cell receptor beta chains share one sample of origin, sequenced in a study of T cell changes during pregnancy in multiple sclerosis. Generated by immunoSEQ multiplex PCR, the TCRdb table keeps only in-frame clones and is missing some. This sample carries some 70,000 clones, 75% to 95% of them seen once, and the ten largest clones take about 2.1%. Sample: peripheral blood, taken in the first trimester of pregnancy. Receptor source: a female donor with multiple sclerosis, enrolled in a pregnancy study.

The rearrangement joins TRBV5-5 to TRBJ1-2; D uncertain. Germline V CDR1 and CDR2: SGHKS, YYEKEE (reference sequence). The CDR3 contains 15 residues. Between the trimmed V and J ends, which lost 5 bases and 2 bases, there was a span of 16 bases. The CDR3 DNA reads as TGTGCCAGCAGGGCCGGGGTCGGAACGAACTATGGCTACACCTTC. This sequence encodes CASRAGVGTNYGYTF.

The chain links TRBV7-2 to TRBJ1-3; maybe TRBD1 (5 bases). V lost 2 bases to trimming and J lost 2 bases, with 7 bases between them. This CDR3 contains 14 residues. Germline CDR1 reads SGHTA; CDR2 reads FQGNSA. CDR3 sequence: CASSLRRAGNTIYF. CDR3 sequence (DNA): TGTGCCAGCAGCTTACGCAGGGCTGGAAACACCATATATTTT.

The rearrangement links TRBV5-1 to TRBJ2-5; TRBD1 agrees at 10 bases. CDR1 and CDR2 (germline): SGHRS, YFSETQ. V dropped 3 bases and J dropped 4; count of bases not matched to a gene: 6. The CDR3 totals 15 residues. The CDR3 reads CASSSGTGAGETQYF. In DNA, the CDR3 is TGCGCCAGCAGCTCCGGGACAGGGGCCGGAGAGACCCAGTACTTC. The entire variable domain, with the rest obtained from reference TRBV5-1 and TRBJ2-5, is as follows: KAGVTQTPRYLIKTRGQQVTLSCSPISGHRSVSWYQQTPGQGLQFLFEYFSETQRNKGNFPGRFSGRQFSNSRSEMNVSTLELGDSALYLCASSSGTGAGETQYFGPGTRLLVL.

The chain combines TRBV9 with TRBJ1-5, with D possibly matching TRBD1 (6 bases). V gave up 0 bases and J gave up 3 bases, with 7 bases separating them. Germline V lookup: CDR1 SGDLS, CDR2 YYNGEE. CDR3 length equals 14 residues. CDR3 sequence: CASSVAGANQPQHF. The DNA of the CDR3 is TGTGCCAGCAGCGTAGCAGGGGCCAATCAGCCCCAGCATTTT.

The chain has TRBV6-1 and TRBJ1-5, with a tentative D call TRBD1 (5 bases). The V gene's germline CDR1 is MNHNS and CDR2 SASEGT. CDR3 size: 15 residues. Trimming removed 1 base from V and 3 bases from J, with 10 bases in between. The DNA of the CDR3 is TGTGCCAGCAGTGAAGTAAGGGGTATCAATCAGCCCCAGCATTTT. The encoded protein is CASSEVRGINQPQHF.

The chain links TRBV19 to TRBJ1-5, with no clear D. This CDR3 is built from 15 residues. The ends were cut back, 3 bases at V and 4 bases at J, with 13 bases in the middle. CDR1 LNHDA and CDR2 SQIVND come from the germline V gene (reference sequence). The CDR3 reads CASSMVSGSNQPQHF. The DNA of the CDR3 is TGTGCCAGTAGTATGGTATCCGGGTCGAATCAGCCCCAGCATTTT. Drawing the rest from reference TRBV19 and TRBJ1-5, the complete variable domain is DGGITQSPKYLFRKEGQNVTLSCEQNLNHDAMYWYRQDPGQGLRLIYYSQIVNDFQKGDIAEGYSVSREKKESFPLTVTSAQKNPTAFYLCASSMVSGSNQPQHFGDGTRLSIL.

The rearrangement links TRBV5-1 to TRBJ2-3; 7 bases align to TRBD2. The CDR3 loop spans 18 amino acids. From germline, CDR1 is SGHRS and CDR2 YFSETQ. Germline trimming cut 0 bases from V and 0 bases from J; bases unmatched to any gene: 10. The CDR3 DNA reads as TGCGCCAGCAGCTTGGGGATTTTCGGGGGGACGAGCACAGATACGCAGTATTTT. Protein sequence: CASSLGIFGGTSTDTQYF.

This chain uses TRBV5-1 with TRBJ2-1; D is perhaps TRBD1 (5 bases). The CDR3 totals 14 residues. Trimming shortened V by 4 bases and J by 2 bases, and 10 bases separated the two germline ends. Germline V gives CDR1 SGHRS, CDR2 YFSETQ. CDR3: CASSEEGAYNEQFF. In DNA form, the CDR3 reads TGCGCCAGCAGCGAGGAAGGGGCCTACAATGAGCAGTTCTTC.

This rearrangement joins TRBV30 to TRBJ2-7; 7 nucleotides agree with TRBD2. CDR1 GTSNPN and CDR2 SVGIG come from the germline V gene (reference sequence). The V and J ends lost 0 bases and 4 bases, in that order; junction bases with no gene match: 0. The CDR3 totals 12 residues. CDR3 coding DNA: TGTGCCTGGAGTGTAGCGGGGTACGAGCAGTACTTC. Translated: CAWSVAGYEQYF.

V and J are TRBV28 and TRBJ1-1; 8 positions match TRBD1. This CDR3 contains 15 residues. Germline trimming cut 5 bases from V and 5 bases from J; bases unmatched to any gene: 10. CDR1 MDHEN and CDR2 SYDVKM come from the germline V gene. CDR3 DNA sequence: TGTGCCAGCAGTCCGCCGCGGCAGGGGGCAACTGAAGCTTTCTTT. Its translation: CASSPPRQGATEAFF.

This clone was found once. The CDR3 DNA reads TGTGCCAGCAGTGTCACAGGGGGCGAGCAGCCCCAGCATTTT. As protein: CASSVTGGEQPQHF. V usage is TRBV27 and J usage is TRBJ1-5; the match to TRBD1 covers 9 bases. CDR3 size: 14 residues. V gave up 5 bases and J gave up 7 bases; unmatched junction bases: 6. Germline V gene lookup returns CDR1 MNHEY and CDR2 SMNVEV (reference sequence).

The chain links TRBV7-8 to TRBJ2-5; maybe TRBD2 (5 bases). The ends were cut back, 1 base at V and 5 bases at J, with 17 bases in the middle. This CDR3 has 16 amino acids. CDR1 is SGHVS, CDR2 FQNEAQ, per germline. DNA of the CDR3: TGTGCCAGCAGCTTAGACGAGAGGGCCTTGGGGGAGACCCAGTACTTC. Its translation is CASSLDERALGETQYF.

The chain recombines TRBV30 with TRBJ1-2; D may be TRBD1 (5 bases). The CDR3 is made up of 11 amino acids. From germline, CDR1 is GTSNPN and CDR2 SVGIG (reference sequence). V shed 2 bases and J shed 8 bases, with 9 bases lying between them. CDR3 in DNA: TGTGCCTGGAGTAAAGGGGTGGGCTACACCTTC. Protein product: CAWSKGVGYTF.

V gene TRBV7-2 combines with J gene TRBJ1-2; perhaps TRBD1 as D (5 bases). This CDR3 has 15 amino acids. Trimming took 1 base from V and 3 from J, leaving 12 bases between them. CDR1 SGHTA and CDR2 FQGNSA come from the germline V gene. The CDR3 DNA follows: TGTGCCAGCAGCTTAGAATCATCAGGGTACTATGGCTACACCTTC. Protein: CASSLESSGYYGYTF.

DNA for the CDR3: TGTGCCAGCAGTTTAGGGTTAGCGGGACCTTACAATGAGCAGTTCTTC. Its protein is CASSLGLAGPYNEQFF. This sequence joins TRBV28 and TRBJ2-1; TRBD2 aligns across 8 bases. The V gene end was trimmed by 2 bases and the J gene end by 4 bases; junction bases not matched to a gene: 7. Per the germline V gene, CDR1 is MDHEN and CDR2 is SYDVKM. The CDR3 covers 16 residues.

CDR3 nucleotides: TGCAGCGTCGATGTTACAGGGGGAGCCTACGAGCAGTACTTC. It codes for CSVDVTGGAYEQYF. The chain combines TRBV29-1 with TRBJ2-7, with 8 bases matching TRBD1. From germline, CDR1 is SQVTM and CDR2 ANQGSEA. After removal of 6 bases from V and 2 bases from J, the junction contained 9 bases not matched to a gene. The CDR3 sequence is 14 residues long.

The rearrangement joins TRBV21-1 to TRBJ1-1; the D segment call TRBD1 is taken from the table without a DNA check. TRBV21-1 corresponds to a pseudogene. This CDR3 comprises 13 residues. The CDR3 sequence is CATHTDRDTEAFF. CDR3 DNA sequence: TGTGCCACCCATACCGACAGGGACACTGAAGCTTTCTTT.

This clone was observed a handful of times. CDR3 sequence: CASSVEPSGSGYTF. The CDR3 DNA sequence: TGTGCCAGCAGCGTAGAACCCTCCGGGTCTGGCTACACCTTC. The V call is TRBV9, the J call TRBJ1-2; D is unresolved. The CDR3 has 14 amino acids. Germline CDR1 and CDR2: SGDLS and YYNGEE. Between the trimmed V and J ends, which lost 0 bases and 7 bases, there was a span of 13 bases.

J is TRBJ1-6 and V is TRBV19; the match to TRBD1 covers 7 bases. The germline V gene has CDR1 LNHDA and CDR2 SQIVND (reference sequence). The CDR3 spans 14 residues. With V trimmed by 5 bases and J by 8 bases, 6 bases remained unmatched. The DNA for the CDR3 is TGTGCCAGTAGTCCACAGGGGACTCATTCACCCCTCCACTTT. It codes for CASSPQGTHSPLHF.

The V call is TRBV30, the J call TRBJ1-2; TRBD1 matches 7 bases. The CDR3 totals 15 residues. Trimming at V came to 3 bases and at J to 6 bases, leaving 13 bases not matched to a gene. Germline V gene data show CDR1 as GTSNPN and CDR2 as SVGIG (reference sequence). The DNA for the CDR3 is TGTGCCTGGAGGGGGATACAGGGGTTCGGAGATGGCTACACCTTC. It encodes CAWRGIQGFGDGYTF.

The V gene is TRBV28, the J gene TRBJ1-2, with no clear D. The CDR3 covers 12 residues. Germline V gives CDR1 MDHEN, CDR2 SYDVKM. Trimming shortened V by 8 bases and J by 2 bases, and 9 bases separated the two germline ends. The CDR3 DNA reads as TGTGCCAGCGCTTTACAGAACTATGGCTACACCTTC. It yields the protein CASALQNYGYTF.

The chain carries TRBV5-1 and TRBJ2-2; TRBD2 aligns across 7 bases. V lost 1 base, J lost 4 bases, and 4 bases stayed unmatched. The CDR3 loop spans 15 amino acids. CDR1 SGHRS and CDR2 YFSETQ come from the germline V gene. This chain's CDR3 is CASSLWEGSTGELFF. CDR3 nucleotides: TGCGCCAGCAGCTTGTGGGAGGGATCCACCGGGGAGCTGTTTTTT.

The J gene is TRBJ2-3, the V gene TRBV27, with a weak D call TRBD1 (6 bases). With 2 bases removed from V and 3 bases from J, the gap between germline ends came to 9 bases. The CDR3 sequence is 14 residues long. Germline values: CDR1 MNHEY, CDR2 SMNVEV (reference sequence). The CDR3 DNA reads TGTGCCAGCAGTTTAGTCAGGGGAACAGATACGCAGTATTTT. Amino acid sequence: CASSLVRGTDTQYF.

This chain joins TRBV15 and TRBJ1-1; TRBD1 matches 11 bases. Germline V gene sequence: CDR1 LNHNV, CDR2 YYDKDF (reference sequence). V was clipped by 3 bases and J by 0 bases; unmatched bases: 9. The CDR3 totals 18 residues. The CDR3 loop reads CATSRDRTGGGMNTEAFF. CDR3 bases: TGTGCCACCAGCAGGGACCGGACAGGGGGCGGGATGAACACTGAAGCTTTCTTT.

The chain is built from TRBV2 and TRBJ2-3; D perhaps matches TRBD2 (5 bases). In germline, CDR1 is SNHLY, CDR2 FYNNEI. V was shortened by 9 bases and J by 2 bases, with 9 bases between the two germline ends. This CDR3 is 12 amino acids long. CDR3: CASGAVTDTQYF. DNA for the CDR3: TGTGCCAGTGGAGCGGTCACAGATACGCAGTATTTT.

The genes are TRBV27 and TRBJ2-1; 15 nucleotides align to TRBD2. The CDR3 has 17 residues. Per the germline V gene, CDR1 is MNHEY and CDR2 is SMNVEV (reference sequence). Trimming cost V 2 bases and J 10 bases; bases outside gene matches: 9. The CDR3 protein is CASSLGRGLAGGQEQFF. The CDR3 DNA is TGTGCCAGCAGTTTAGGTCGGGGACTAGCGGGAGGACAGGAGCAGTTCTTC.

This chain uses TRBV5-1 with TRBJ1-1; tentatively, D is TRBD1 (6 bases). Germline CDR1 is SGHRS and CDR2 is YFSETQ. Trimming removed 3 bases at V and 1 base at J, with 10 bases between. This CDR3 has 14 residues. The CDR3 loop reads CASSYRTENTEAFF. The CDR3 bases are TGCGCCAGCAGCTACCGGACAGAGAACACTGAAGCTTTCTTT.